A single sample gave rise to the 2 T cell receptor beta chains below, sequenced in a study of naive and memory T cell subsets. The beta constant-region primer was an equimolar mix of two oligonucleotides covering TRBC1 and TRBC2. TCRdb re-called the UMI-ligation and nested PCR reads with MiXCR, one entry per CDR3 protein. The sample yields 140,000 to 150,000 distinct CDR3 sequences, 15% to 20% seen once. The material sequenced was naive CD4+ T cells from blood. The source is a human donor in good health.

In this sample, this clonotype turned up a few times. The CDR3 is CASSPTLYEQYF. Here the CDR3 DNA reads TGTGCCAGCTCACCGACCCTCTACGAGCAGTACTTC. The V call is TRBV18, the J call TRBJ2-7; D unresolved. This CDR3 is 12 amino acids long. Trimming removed 3 bases from V and 3 bases from J, with 6 bases in between. Germline values: CDR1 KGHSH, CDR2 LQKENI.

This rearrangement joins TRBV15 to TRBJ2-1; D is possibly TRBD1 (5 bases). This CDR3 has 17 residues. Trimming removed 8 bases at V and 6 bases at J, with 26 bases between. The germline V gene has CDR1 LNHNV and CDR2 YYDKDF (reference sequence). The chain's CDR3 is CATRLGAHSSYGNEQFF. CDR3 DNA sequence: TGTGCCACCCGGCTTGGGGCCCACTCCTCGTACGGCAATGAGCAGTTCTTC. Variable domain in full (rest from reference TRBV15 and TRBJ2-1): DAMVIQNPRYQVTQFGKPVTLSCSQTLNHNVMYWYQQKSSQAPKLLFHYYDKDFNNEADTPDNFQSRRPNTSFCFLDIRSPGLGDTAMYLCATRLGAHSSYGNEQFFGPGTRLTVL.